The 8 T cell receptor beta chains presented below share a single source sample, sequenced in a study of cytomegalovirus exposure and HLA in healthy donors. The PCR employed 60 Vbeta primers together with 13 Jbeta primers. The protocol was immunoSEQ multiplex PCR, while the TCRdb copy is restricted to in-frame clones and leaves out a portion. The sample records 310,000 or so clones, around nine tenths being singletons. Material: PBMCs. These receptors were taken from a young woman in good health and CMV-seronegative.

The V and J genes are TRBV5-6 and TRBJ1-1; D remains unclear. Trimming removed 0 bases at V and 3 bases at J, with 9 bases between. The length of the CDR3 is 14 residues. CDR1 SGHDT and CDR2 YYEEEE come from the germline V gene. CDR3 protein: CASSLETGDTEAFF. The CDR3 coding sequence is TGTGCCAGCAGCTTGGAGACCGGGGACACTGAAGCTTTCTTT.

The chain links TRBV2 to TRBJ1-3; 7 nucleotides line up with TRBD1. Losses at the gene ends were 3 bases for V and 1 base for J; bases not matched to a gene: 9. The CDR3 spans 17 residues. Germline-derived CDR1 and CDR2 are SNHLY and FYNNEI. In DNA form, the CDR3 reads TGTGCCAGCAGTGAGATAGGACAGGCTCTATCTGGAAACACCATATATTTT. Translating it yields CASSEIGQALSGNTIYF.

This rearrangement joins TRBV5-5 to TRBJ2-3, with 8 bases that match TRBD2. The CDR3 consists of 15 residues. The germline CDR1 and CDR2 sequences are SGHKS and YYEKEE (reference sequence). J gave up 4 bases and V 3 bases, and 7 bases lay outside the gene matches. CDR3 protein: CASSSSTGRADTQYF. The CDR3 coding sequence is TGTGCCAGCAGCTCATCCACCGGGAGGGCAGATACGCAGTATTTT.

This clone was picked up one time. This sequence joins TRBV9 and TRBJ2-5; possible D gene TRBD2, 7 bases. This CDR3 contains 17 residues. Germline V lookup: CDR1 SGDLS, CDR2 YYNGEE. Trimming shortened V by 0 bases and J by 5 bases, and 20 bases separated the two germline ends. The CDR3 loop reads CASSVEGGGGSRETQYF. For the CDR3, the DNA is TGTGCCAGCAGCGTAGAGGGGGGAGGGGGGAGCAGGGAGACCCAGTACTTC. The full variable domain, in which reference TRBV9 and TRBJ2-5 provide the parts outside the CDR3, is DSGVTQTPKHLITATGQRVTLRCSPRSGDLSVYWYQQSLDQGLQFLIQYYNGEERAKGNILERFSAQQFPDLHSELNLSSLELGDSALYFCASSVEGGGGSRETQYFGPGTRLLVL.

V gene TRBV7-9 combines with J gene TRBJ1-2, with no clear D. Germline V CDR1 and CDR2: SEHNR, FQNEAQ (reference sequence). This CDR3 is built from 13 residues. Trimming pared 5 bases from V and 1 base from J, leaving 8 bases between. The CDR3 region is CASSTQINYGYTF. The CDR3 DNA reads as TGTGCCAGCAGCACCCAGATTAACTATGGCTACACCTTC. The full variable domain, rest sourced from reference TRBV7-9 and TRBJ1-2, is DTGVSQNPRHKITKRGQNVTFRCDPISEHNRLYWYRQTLGQGPEFLTYFQNEAQLEKSRLLSDRFSAERPKGSFSTLEIQRTEQGDSAMYLCASSTQINYGYTFGSGTRLTVV.

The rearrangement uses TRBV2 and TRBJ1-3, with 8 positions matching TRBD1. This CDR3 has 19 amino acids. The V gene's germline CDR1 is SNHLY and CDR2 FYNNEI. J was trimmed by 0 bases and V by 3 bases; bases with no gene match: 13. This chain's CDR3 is CASSEVRDWTGNSGNTIYF. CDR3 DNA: TGTGCCAGCAGTGAGGTCCGGGATTGGACAGGGAACTCTGGAAACACCATATATTTT.

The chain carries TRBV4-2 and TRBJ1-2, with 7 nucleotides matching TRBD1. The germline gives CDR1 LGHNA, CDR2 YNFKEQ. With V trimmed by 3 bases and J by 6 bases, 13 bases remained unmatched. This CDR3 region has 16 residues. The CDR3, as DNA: TGTGCCAGCAGCCACGGGACGGACAGGTCTGGGCATGGCTACACCTTC. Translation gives CASSHGTDRSGHGYTF.

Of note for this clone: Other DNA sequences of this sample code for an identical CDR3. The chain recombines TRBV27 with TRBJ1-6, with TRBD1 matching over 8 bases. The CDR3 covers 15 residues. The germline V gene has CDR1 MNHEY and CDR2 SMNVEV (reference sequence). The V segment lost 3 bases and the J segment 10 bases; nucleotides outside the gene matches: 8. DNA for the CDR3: TGTGCCAGCAGTTTGAAACAGGGGGGTCGATCACCCCTCCACTTT. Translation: CASSLKQGGRSPLHF.